This T cell receptor (beta chain) was recovered during a study of blood T cell repertoires in COVID-19. Study information: Samples of COVID-19 (acute and convalescent) were obtained from the United States, Italy and Spain. From T cells, B-cell-depleted T cells, or PBMCs came the material, which was cDNA or gDNA.

This clone has a single count. In the original analysis: From reference gene primer amplification, estimates of nucleated cell counts were derived. Profiled with immunoSEQ multiplex PCR; TCRdb holds only in-frame clones, not every one. D and trimming were read from the DNA, whereas the V and J calls and clone size are those reported in that table. Here the sample spans about 190,000 clones, approximately 90% being singletons. Germline CDR1 reads SEHNR; CDR2 reads FQNEAQ (reference sequence). Trimming removed 2 bases at V and 3 bases at J, with 11 bases between. This CDR3 comprises 14 residues. The chain has TRBV7-9 and TRBJ2-7; TRBD2 might be the D (6 bases). The sequenced sample was peripheral blood. The clonotype was recovered from a man aged 60-69 years with active or convalescent COVID-19. CDR3 DNA sequence: TGTGCCAGCAGCTTATCTAGCGTGGGCTACGAGCAGTACTTC. Its protein is CASSLSSVGYEQYF.